Shown below are 18 T cell receptor beta chains from a single sample sequenced in a study of blood T cell repertoires in COVID-19 (dated by TCRdb to about 2020). Libraries came from the immunoSEQ multiplex PCR assay. TCRdb took this table from immuneACCESS and kept in-frame rearrangements with V and J called. Such tables lack part of the clones; where checked against another copy, unresolved V genes explain under half of the gap, and the rest is unexplained. The sample table shows 200,000 to 300,000 clones, and 84% are seen once. Around 9.1% of the sample lies in the top ten. Sequencing was done on a sample of peripheral blood. Source of these receptors: a human donor in a cohort sampled during active COVID-19.

The chain joins TRBV5-1 to TRBJ2-7; 13 positions agree with TRBD2. V trimming: 3 bases; J trimming: 3 bases; junction bases outside the gene matches: 3. Looked up from germline, CDR1 is SGHRS and CDR2 is YFSETQ. This CDR3 region has 15 residues. This CDR3 reads CASSSRLAGGYEQYF. As DNA, the CDR3 is TGCGCCAGCAGCTCAAGACTAGCGGGAGGCTACGAGCAGTACTTC.

The genes are TRBV5-6 and TRBJ1-5; 9 bases agree with TRBD1. J gave up 0 bases and V 3 bases, and 4 bases lay outside the gene matches. The CDR3 runs to 16 residues. Germline V gene data show CDR1 as SGHDT and CDR2 as YYEEEE. CDR3: CASSYGGQGSNQPQHF. The CDR3 bases are TGTGCCAGCAGCTATGGGGGACAGGGTAGCAATCAGCCCCAGCATTTT.

The genes are TRBV2 and TRBJ2-2; TRBD1 is a possible D gene (5 bases). CDR1 is SNHLY, CDR2 FYNNEI, per germline. The CDR3 is 14 amino acids. Deletions cut 2 bases from V and 5 bases from J, with 9 bases between. The CDR3 region has the DNA TGTGCCAGCAGTGAATTTAGGACAACCGGGGAGCTGTTTTTT. It encodes CASSEFRTTGELFF.

The chain recombines TRBV6-5 with TRBJ1-6; no reliable D call. Germline CDR1 MNHEY, CDR2 SVGAGI. V gave up 5 bases and J gave up 7 bases, with 12 bases separating them. The CDR3 length is 14 residues. The CDR3: CASSNQVRNSPLHF. The DNA of the CDR3 is TGTGCCAGCAGTAACCAGGTGCGCAATTCACCCCTCCACTTT.

This clone was recorded once. The chain combines TRBV12-3 or TRBV12-4 with TRBJ2-7, with 9 nucleotides matching TRBD1. CDR3 size: 13 residues. With V trimmed by 5 bases and J by 5 bases, 4 bases remained unmatched. The DNA of the CDR3 is TGTGCCAGCAGTCGGGACAGGGTCAACGAGCAGTACTTC. Protein sequence: CASSRDRVNEQYF.

This clone showed up just once. The chain recombines TRBV6-1 with TRBJ2-7, with D possibly TRBD1 on 8 matching bases. The CDR3 spans 16 residues. With 4 bases removed from V and 2 bases from J, the gap between germline ends came to 18 bases. Germline assignment: CDR1 MNHNS and CDR2 SASEGT. The CDR3 coding sequence is TGTGCCAGCAGTGCCCCTACAGGGGGGGGTCCCTACGAGCAGTACTTC. Amino acids: CASSAPTGGGPYEQYF.

V and J are TRBV5-1 and TRBJ2-1, with TRBD1 identical over 7 bases. The trim removed 0 bases at V and 9 bases at J, leaving 6 bases unmatched. The CDR3 spans 14 residues. From germline, CDR1 is SGHRS and CDR2 YFSETQ. CDR3 nucleotides: TGCGCCAGCAGCTTGGTCGAGGGGGCAACTGAGCAGTTCTTC. It encodes CASSLVEGATEQFF.

V usage is TRBV7-9 and J usage is TRBJ2-5; the D gene is possibly TRBD2 (5 bases). The CDR3 consists of 16 residues. The germline V gene encodes CDR1 SEHNR and CDR2 FQNEAQ (reference sequence). The V gene lost 5 bases and the J gene lost 3 bases, with 19 bases spanning the gap. The CDR3 DNA reads TGTGCCAGCAGCCCCAGAAAAAGCGCGGGTGAAGAGACCCAGTACTTC. This encodes CASSPRKSAGEETQYF.

This chain connects TRBV4-3 to TRBJ2-2, with D perhaps matching TRBD1 (5 bases). V lost 2 bases to trimming and J lost 2 bases, with 12 bases between them. CDR1 is LGHNA and CDR2 is YSLEER in the germline V gene. This CDR3 spans 16 amino acids. CDR3 DNA sequence: TGCGCCAGCAGCCAAATTCCCCAGGGCAACACCGGGGAGCTGTTTTTT. Translation gives CASSQIPQGNTGELFF.

The chain has TRBV5-1 and TRBJ2-5; D gene uncertain. Per germline, CDR1 SGHRS and CDR2 YFSETQ. Trimming removed 1 base at V and 2 bases at J, with 12 bases between. The CDR3 sequence is 15 residues long. CDR3 protein: CASSLFSEPQETQYF. The CDR3 region has the DNA TGCGCCAGCAGCTTGTTTTCAGAACCACAAGAGACCCAGTACTTC.

J is TRBJ2-3 and V is TRBV28; D remains ambiguous. With 6 bases removed from V and 3 bases from J, the gap between germline ends came to 10 bases. The V gene's germline CDR1 is MDHEN and CDR2 SYDVKM. CDR3 size: 13 residues. CDR3 loop: CASSLPSTDTQYF. Written as DNA, the CDR3 is TGTGCCAGCAGCCTCCCCTCTACAGATACGCAGTATTTT.

The J gene is TRBJ2-1, the V gene TRBV11-3; tentative D call: TRBD2 (5 bases). CDR1 and CDR2 (germline): SGHNT, YENEEA. Trimming removed 5 bases from V and 3 bases from J, with 14 bases in between. The CDR3 spans 15 residues. The CDR3 DNA follows: TGTGCCAGCAGCCCTGGAGAGGGCAACTACAATGAGCAGTTCTTC. Translation: CASSPGEGNYNEQFF.

The chain carries TRBV3-1 (or the pseudogene TRBV3-2) and TRBJ2-5, with D possibly TRBD2 on 7 matching bases. The germline V and J ends were trimmed by 4 bases and 4 bases, with 16 bases remaining between them. The germline gives CDR1 LGHDT, CDR2 YNNKEL (reference sequence). CDR3 length equals 15 residues. The CDR3: CASSPPGLGGETQYF. The DNA of the CDR3 is TGTGCCAGCAGCCCACCCGGACTAGGGGGAGAGACCCAGTACTTC.

The chain couples TRBV2 to TRBJ2-7; TRBD1 matches at 10 bases. CDR1 is SNHLY, CDR2 FYNNEI, per germline. V was pared by 3 bases and J by 1 base, with 3 bases of the junction left unmatched. The length of the CDR3 is 15 residues. CDR3 sequence reads: CASSDDRGLSYEQYF. The CDR3 DNA sequence: TGTGCCAGCAGTGATGACAGGGGGCTATCCTACGAGCAGTACTTC.

The chain recombines TRBV27 with TRBJ1-2; D not resolved. The germline CDR1 and CDR2 sequences are MNHEY and SMNVEV (reference sequence). The CDR3 sequence is 17 residues long. Trimming removed 1 base at V and 0 bases at J, with 15 bases between. The DNA for the CDR3 is TGTGCCAGCAGTTTATTCGGCAGTTTGAGGCCTAACTATGGCTACACCTTC. Translation: CASSLFGSLRPNYGYTF.

The gene calls are TRBV18 and TRBJ2-1, with 11 bases aligning to TRBD1. Germline V CDR1 and CDR2: KGHSH, LQKENI. J lost 6 bases, V lost 5 bases, and 6 bases had no gene match. This CDR3 has 15 amino acids. This CDR3 is CASSSDRGRFNEQFF. The CDR3 nucleotides read TGTGCCAGCTCATCGGACAGGGGGCGATTCAATGAGCAGTTCTTC.

V is TRBV12-3 or TRBV12-4 and J is TRBJ1-6; D gene unclear. V lost 7 bases, J lost 6 bases, and 10 bases lay in between. The CDR3 consists of 13 residues. The CDR3 region has the DNA TGTGCCAGCAAACGGGGTCGTAATTCACCCCTCCACTTT. It codes for CASKRGRNSPLHF.

The V gene is TRBV2, the J gene TRBJ2-5; TRBD2 matches 10 bases. The V gene's germline CDR1 is SNHLY and CDR2 FYNNEI. The CDR3 covers 15 residues. V gave up 6 bases and J gave up 5 bases; unmatched junction bases: 9. For the CDR3, the DNA is TGTGCCAGCAGCCCCCAACTAGCGGGGCTTGAGACCCAGTACTTC. It is translated as CASSPQLAGLETQYF.